This T cell receptor (beta chain) was observed in a study of blood T cell repertoires in COVID-19. Overall study context: From the United States, Italy and Spain came samples of acute and convalescent COVID-19.

During active infection, Seattle patients enrolled and were then monitored through disease. The CDR3 length is 15 residues. The V gene's germline CDR1 is SGHNT and CDR2 YENEEA. Trimming at V came to 5 bases and at J to 1 base, leaving 6 bases not matched to a gene. Sequencing used immunoSEQ multiplex PCR; TCRdb keeps in-frame clones, though not all of them. Among about 200,000 clones, approximately 85% were seen once, and the ten largest hold about 2.4%. The sample comprised peripheral blood. This receptor was taken from an older woman with COVID-19, enrolled during active disease. The rearrangement links TRBV11-3 to TRBJ2-3; 7 bases align to TRBD2. The CDR3 region has the DNA TGTGCCAGCAGCCCCCGGGCGGGGGGCACAGATACGCAGTATTTT. Its protein is CASSPRAGGTDTQYF.